The rows below give T cell receptor beta chains drawn from one sample of a study of blood T cell repertoires in COVID-19. Using immunoSEQ multiplex PCR, the repertoire was profiled, and TCRdb retains in-frame clones only, with some absent. Among roughly 240,000 clones listed, about 86% were seen once. The sequenced sample was peripheral blood. The receptors originated from a man younger than 35 with active or convalescent COVID-19. Both conserved end residues are part of each CDR3. Each record gives: D gene, J gene, clone size, V gene, CDR3 DNA, CDR3 protein. The D gene is left open where the match is weak. Only some rows state a clone size, as once, few, many or a class for expanded clones.

d_call: TRBD1; j_call: TRBJ2-7; clone_size: NA; v_call: TRBV6-6; cdr3_nt: TGTGCCAGCAGTTTACAGGGGGCGGCGCAGTACTTC; cdr3_aa: CASSLQGAAQYF
d_call: NA; j_call: TRBJ2-2; clone_size: NA; v_call: TRBV10-3; cdr3_nt: TGTGCCATCAGGATCCCAGGGAACACCGGGGAGCTGTTTTTT; cdr3_aa: CAIRIPGNTGELFF
d_call: NA; j_call: TRBJ1-5; clone_size: NA; v_call: TRBV25-1; cdr3_nt: TGTGCCAGCAGTGCGAGCGCGGGTCAGCCCCAGCATTTT; cdr3_aa: CASSASAGQPQHF
d_call: NA; j_call: TRBJ2-7; clone_size: NA; v_call: TRBV12-3/TRBV12-4; cdr3_nt: TGTGCCAGCAGTCCCGGTAGAGCCTACGAGCAGTACTTC; cdr3_aa: CASSPGRAYEQYF
d_call: NA; j_call: TRBJ1-2; clone_size: NA; v_call: TRBV6-2/TRBV6-3; cdr3_nt: TGTGCCAGCAGTTACTCGATTAGGGGTTATGGCTACACCTTC; cdr3_aa: CASSYSIRGYGYTF
d_call: NA; j_call: TRBJ1-4; clone_size: NA; v_call: TRBV29-1; cdr3_nt: TGCAGCGCCGGGGGGGAGTCCAATGAAAAACTGTTTTTT; cdr3_aa: CSAGGESNEKLFF
d_call: NA; j_call: TRBJ2-3; clone_size: NA; v_call: TRBV5-4; cdr3_nt: TGTGCCAGCTTCTCACTAGGCACAGATACGCAGTATTTT; cdr3_aa: CASFSLGTDTQYF
d_call: TRBD2; j_call: TRBJ2-7; clone_size: NA; v_call: TRBV15; cdr3_nt: TGTGCCACCAGCAGAGAGGGAGGAGCGGGGGGGCAGTACTTC; cdr3_aa: CATSREGGAGGQYF
d_call: NA; j_call: TRBJ1-5; clone_size: NA; v_call: TRBV19; cdr3_nt: TGTGCCAGTAGTTGGAAAACAGGGATGGGCAATCAGCCCCAGCATTTT; cdr3_aa: CASSWKTGMGNQPQHF
d_call: TRBD1; j_call: TRBJ2-3; clone_size: NA; v_call: TRBV7-3; cdr3_nt: TGTGCCAGCAGCTTAATCGGGACAGGGGCCACAGATACGCAGTATTTT; cdr3_aa: CASSLIGTGATDTQYF
d_call: NA; j_call: TRBJ2-2; clone_size: NA; v_call: TRBV6-4; cdr3_nt: TGTGCCAGCAGTGCTGAAACAACCGGGGAGCTGTTTTTT; cdr3_aa: CASSAETTGELFF
d_call: NA; j_call: TRBJ1-1; clone_size: NA; v_call: TRBV5-1; cdr3_nt: TGCGCCAGCAGCTTGGGGACGCGAGCTAGGGGAGGTGAAGCTTTCTTT; cdr3_aa: CASSLGTRARGGEAFF
d_call: NA; j_call: TRBJ1-1; clone_size: NA; v_call: TRBV4-1; cdr3_nt: TGCGCCAGCAGCCTACGCAGGGACACTGAAGCTTTCTTT; cdr3_aa: CASSLRRDTEAFF
d_call: TRBD1; j_call: TRBJ1-2; clone_size: NA; v_call: TRBV27; cdr3_nt: TGTGCCAGCAGCGACAGGGGGCGGGGGTCAATGGTAGTAAGCTACACCTTC; cdr3_aa: CASSDRGRGSMVVSYTF
d_call: TRBD2; j_call: TRBJ2-7; clone_size: NA; v_call: TRBV23-1; cdr3_nt: TGCGCCAGCGGGAGGGGACGCAGCTCCTACGAGCAGTACTTC; cdr3_aa: CASGRGRSSYEQYF
d_call: TRBD2; j_call: TRBJ2-1; clone_size: NA; v_call: TRBV11-2; cdr3_nt: TGTGCCAGCAAACTAGCGGGATCCCGCCACCACAATGAGCAGTTCTTC; cdr3_aa: CASKLAGSRHHNEQFF
d_call: NA; j_call: TRBJ1-1; clone_size: NA; v_call: TRBV14; cdr3_nt: TGTGCCAGCAGCCAAGGGAGGAGAAGTAACACTGAAGCTTTCTTT; cdr3_aa: CASSQGRRSNTEAFF
d_call: NA; j_call: TRBJ1-5; clone_size: few; v_call: TRBV30; cdr3_nt: TGTGCCTGGAGTGTACACGGGGATCAGCCCCAGCATTTT; cdr3_aa: CAWSVHGDQPQHF
d_call: NA; j_call: TRBJ1-2; clone_size: NA; v_call: TRBV23-1; cdr3_nt: TGCGCCAGCAGTCAGTCTGGGACATATGGCTACACCTTC; cdr3_aa: CASSQSGTYGYTF
d_call: NA; j_call: TRBJ2-5; clone_size: NA; v_call: TRBV2; cdr3_nt: TGTGCCAGCCTTGGTCAGGGAGAGACCCAGTACTTC; cdr3_aa: CASLGQGETQYF
d_call: TRBD2; j_call: TRBJ2-5; clone_size: NA; v_call: TRBV3-1/TRBV3-2; cdr3_nt: TGTGCCAGCAGCCAAGATCCAGGGGGACTAGCGGGAGAGACCCAGTACTTC; cdr3_aa: CASSQDPGGLAGETQYF
d_call: TRBD1; j_call: TRBJ1-2; clone_size: NA; v_call: TRBV6-2/TRBV6-3; cdr3_nt: TGTGCCAGCAGCACAGGGGGAGGCTACACCTTC; cdr3_aa: CASSTGGGYTF
d_call: NA; j_call: TRBJ1-2; clone_size: NA; v_call: TRBV2; cdr3_nt: TGTGCCAGCGGTTCGGGGGGCTACACCTTC; cdr3_aa: CASGSGGYTF
d_call: NA; j_call: TRBJ2-7; clone_size: NA; v_call: TRBV4-2; cdr3_nt: TGTGCCAGCAGCCAAGACAGGGGACCCGAGCAGTACTTC; cdr3_aa: CASSQDRGPEQYF
d_call: NA; j_call: TRBJ1-5; clone_size: NA; v_call: TRBV13; cdr3_nt: TGTGCCAGCAGCTTAGGCAGGGTAGAGCCCCAGCATTTT; cdr3_aa: CASSLGRVEPQHF
d_call: NA; j_call: TRBJ2-1; clone_size: NA; v_call: TRBV5-8; cdr3_nt: TGTGCCAGCAGCCTAAGGGGGGGGCTGGACAATGAGCAGTTCTTC; cdr3_aa: CASSLRGGLDNEQFF
d_call: NA; j_call: TRBJ1-3; clone_size: NA; v_call: TRBV12-5; cdr3_nt: TGTGCTAGTGGCCCTCTCGGGACTGTTGGAAACACCATATATTTT; cdr3_aa: CASGPLGTVGNTIYF
d_call: NA; j_call: TRBJ1-2; clone_size: NA; v_call: TRBV7-9; cdr3_nt: TGTGCCAGCAGCCCCCCGGGGGGCTATGGCTACACCTTC; cdr3_aa: CASSPPGGYGYTF
d_call: TRBD2; j_call: TRBJ2-5; clone_size: NA; v_call: TRBV5-4; cdr3_nt: TGTGCCAGCAGCCAGGGACTAGCGGGAGGGTACCAAGAGACCCAGTACTTC; cdr3_aa: CASSQGLAGGYQETQYF
d_call: NA; j_call: TRBJ1-1; clone_size: NA; v_call: TRBV3-1/TRBV3-2; cdr3_nt: TGTGTCAGCAGAGCTGCGTTGAACACTGAAGCTTTCTTT; cdr3_aa: CVSRAALNTEAFF
d_call: NA; j_call: TRBJ2-3; clone_size: NA; v_call: TRBV6-6; cdr3_nt: TGTGCCAGCAAGACGAGGGTGACAGATACGCAGTATTTT; cdr3_aa: CASKTRVTDTQYF
d_call: NA; j_call: TRBJ1-2; clone_size: NA; v_call: TRBV6-2/TRBV6-3; cdr3_nt: TGTGCCAGCAGTTACTCCCTCCGGGGGGCAGGTGGCTACACCTTC; cdr3_aa: CASSYSLRGAGGYTF
d_call: TRBD1; j_call: TRBJ1-1; clone_size: NA; v_call: TRBV5-4; cdr3_nt: TGTGCCAGCAGCTCAGGGGGGACTGAAGCTTTCTTT; cdr3_aa: CASSSGGTEAFF
d_call: NA; j_call: TRBJ2-1; clone_size: NA; v_call: TRBV12-3/TRBV12-4; cdr3_nt: TGTGCCAGCAGCGGAGTTGGAGGTGAGCAGTTCTTC; cdr3_aa: CASSGVGGEQFF
d_call: NA; j_call: TRBJ1-1; clone_size: NA; v_call: TRBV19; cdr3_nt: TGTGCCAGTACGCGGAATCATGAAGCTTTCTTT; cdr3_aa: CASTRNHEAFF
d_call: TRBD1; j_call: TRBJ1-5; clone_size: NA; v_call: TRBV19; cdr3_nt: TGTGCCAGTAGTACCCAGGGACAGGCCAACAATCAGCCCCAGCATTTT; cdr3_aa: CASSTQGQANNQPQHF
d_call: TRBD2; j_call: TRBJ2-1; clone_size: NA; v_call: TRBV6-6; cdr3_nt: TGTGCCAGCAGGCCCGGGGGGGGGTCCCACTACAATGAGCAGTTCTTC; cdr3_aa: CASRPGGGSHYNEQFF
d_call: TRBD1; j_call: TRBJ2-6; clone_size: few; v_call: TRBV5-5; cdr3_nt: TGTGCCAGCAGCTTGAGACAGGGGGCTACCTCTGGGGCCAACGTCCTGACTTTC; cdr3_aa: CASSLRQGATSGANVLTF
d_call: NA; j_call: TRBJ1-6; clone_size: NA; v_call: TRBV30; cdr3_nt: TGTGCCTGGAATTCCGGACAGTCCTATAATTCACCCCTCCACTTT; cdr3_aa: CAWNSGQSYNSPLHF
d_call: NA; j_call: TRBJ2-1; clone_size: NA; v_call: TRBV5-1; cdr3_nt: TGCGCCAGCAGCTTGGCCCTCGAGGGTTCCTACGGGCAGTTCTTC; cdr3_aa: CASSLALEGSYGQFF
d_call: NA; j_call: TRBJ1-5; clone_size: NA; v_call: TRBV7-2; cdr3_nt: TGTGCCAGCAGCCCCTCGGGGATAGGTCAGCCCCAGCATTTT; cdr3_aa: CASSPSGIGQPQHF
d_call: NA; j_call: TRBJ2-3; clone_size: NA; v_call: TRBV11-2; cdr3_nt: TGTGCCAGCAGCTTCACAATAGCGGCGGACCCACCAGATACGCAGTATTTT; cdr3_aa: CASSFTIAADPPDTQYF
d_call: TRBD2; j_call: TRBJ2-5; clone_size: NA; v_call: TRBV11-2; cdr3_nt: TGTGCCAGCAGCTTAGGAGCGGGACGCGGGGGGACCCAGTACTTC; cdr3_aa: CASSLGAGRGGTQYF
d_call: TRBD1; j_call: TRBJ2-7; clone_size: NA; v_call: TRBV12-5; cdr3_nt: TGTGCTAGTGGGTGGACAGGGAGCGAGCAGTACTTC; cdr3_aa: CASGWTGSEQYF
d_call: NA; j_call: TRBJ1-6; clone_size: NA; v_call: TRBV10-3; cdr3_nt: TGTGCCATCAGCCCGTTGGCAGGGAAGGGCAATAATTCACCCCTCCACTTT; cdr3_aa: CAISPLAGKGNNSPLHF
d_call: TRBD1; j_call: TRBJ1-2; clone_size: NA; v_call: TRBV24-1; cdr3_nt: TGTGCCACCAGTGATCAGACAGGGTCGGGCTACACCTTC; cdr3_aa: CATSDQTGSGYTF
d_call: NA; j_call: TRBJ1-6; clone_size: NA; v_call: TRBV2; cdr3_nt: TGTGCCAGCAGACCCGGGGATCTGAGGACGCCCCTCCACTTT; cdr3_aa: CASRPGDLRTPLHF
d_call: NA; j_call: TRBJ1-2; clone_size: many; v_call: TRBV5-5; cdr3_nt: TGTGCCAGCAGCTTGGAGGTCGGCAGGTCTGGTGGCTACACCTTC; cdr3_aa: CASSLEVGRSGGYTF
d_call: NA; j_call: TRBJ2-6; clone_size: NA; v_call: TRBV12-5; cdr3_nt: TGTGCTAGTGGTTTTTCGCCGGAGATCTCGGGGGCCAACGTCCTGACTTTC; cdr3_aa: CASGFSPEISGANVLTF
d_call: NA; j_call: TRBJ2-1; clone_size: NA; v_call: TRBV7-6; cdr3_nt: TGTGCCAGCAGCCCGGGACTGCCTTTGTACAATGAGCAGTTCTTC; cdr3_aa: CASSPGLPLYNEQFF
d_call: TRBD2; j_call: TRBJ2-7; clone_size: NA; v_call: TRBV2; cdr3_nt: TGTGCCAGCACGCGGGGGAACGAGCAGTACTTC; cdr3_aa: CASTRGNEQYF
d_call: NA; j_call: TRBJ1-2; clone_size: NA; v_call: TRBV4-2; cdr3_nt: TGTGCCAGCAGCCGCCCACGGGGGGAGGAGGGTGGCTACACCTTC; cdr3_aa: CASSRPRGEEGGYTF
d_call: NA; j_call: TRBJ1-6; clone_size: once; v_call: TRBV9; cdr3_nt: TGTGCCAGCAGCGTAGGATACGCGGGCTTAAGCTCACCCCTCCACTTT; cdr3_aa: CASSVGYAGLSSPLHF
d_call: TRBD1; j_call: TRBJ2-5; clone_size: NA; v_call: TRBV7-8; cdr3_nt: TGTGCCAGCGTTTCGCCCTCGGGACAGTTTTGGGAGACCCAGTACTTC; cdr3_aa: CASVSPSGQFWETQYF
d_call: NA; j_call: TRBJ2-7; clone_size: NA; v_call: TRBV11-3; cdr3_nt: TGTGCCAGCAGCTTATTAGGTATGTCTCAGGGAACTCCCATCGAGCAGTACTTC; cdr3_aa: CASSLLGMSQGTPIEQYF